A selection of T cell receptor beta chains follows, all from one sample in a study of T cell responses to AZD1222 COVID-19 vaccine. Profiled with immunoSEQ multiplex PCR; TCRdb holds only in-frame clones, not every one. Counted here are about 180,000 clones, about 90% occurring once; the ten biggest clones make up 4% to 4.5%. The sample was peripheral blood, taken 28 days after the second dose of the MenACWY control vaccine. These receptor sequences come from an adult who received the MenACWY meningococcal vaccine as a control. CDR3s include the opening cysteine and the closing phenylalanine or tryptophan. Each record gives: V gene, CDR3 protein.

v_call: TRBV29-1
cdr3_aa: CSGRPLNYGYTF

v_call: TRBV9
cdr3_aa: CASSDPRDSGGELFF

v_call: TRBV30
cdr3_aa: CAWSGDGGPGELFF

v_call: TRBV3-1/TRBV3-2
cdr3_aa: CARTQGAGVEGYTF

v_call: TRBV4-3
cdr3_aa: CASSQSPTGINEKLFF

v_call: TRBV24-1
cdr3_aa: CATSDLGGQGIETQYF

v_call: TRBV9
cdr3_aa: CASSSHRGEKLFF

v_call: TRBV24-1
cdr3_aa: CATSDPADLSYEQYF

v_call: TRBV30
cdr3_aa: CAWSVHRANEQYF

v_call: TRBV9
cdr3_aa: CASSVAGEQFF

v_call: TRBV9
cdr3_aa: CASSVVDGGGSYNSPLHF

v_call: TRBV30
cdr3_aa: CAWKLRVNTEAFF

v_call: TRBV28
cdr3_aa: CASSSTGESYEQYF

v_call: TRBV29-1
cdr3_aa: CSALKGGQGNEQFF

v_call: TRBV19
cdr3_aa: CASGDRLSTDTQYF

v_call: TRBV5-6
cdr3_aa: CASSLGMSSEQYF

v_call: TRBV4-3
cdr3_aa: CASSQERASHYNEQFF

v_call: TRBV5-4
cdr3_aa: CASSLRGAGETQYF

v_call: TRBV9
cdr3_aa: CASSVSGQGAYGYTF